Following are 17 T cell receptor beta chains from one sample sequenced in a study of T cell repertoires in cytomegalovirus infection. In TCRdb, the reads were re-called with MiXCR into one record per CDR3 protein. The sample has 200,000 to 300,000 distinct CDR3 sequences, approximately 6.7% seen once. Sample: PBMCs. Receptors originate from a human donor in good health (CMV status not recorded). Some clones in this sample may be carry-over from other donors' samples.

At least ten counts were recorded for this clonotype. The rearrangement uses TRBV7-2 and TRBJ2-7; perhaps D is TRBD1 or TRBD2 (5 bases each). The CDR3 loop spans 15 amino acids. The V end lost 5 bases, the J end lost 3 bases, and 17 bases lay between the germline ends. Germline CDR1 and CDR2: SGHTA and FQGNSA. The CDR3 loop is CASSQGRLGHYEQYF. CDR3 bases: TGTGCCAGCAGCCAGGGACGCCTGGGGCACTACGAGCAGTACTTC. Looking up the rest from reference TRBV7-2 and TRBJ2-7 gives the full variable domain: GAGVSQSPSNKVTEKGKDVELRCDPISGHTALYWYRQSLGQGLEFLIYFQGNSAPDKSGLPSDRFSAERTGGSVSTLTIQRTQQEDSAVYLCASSQGRLGHYEQYFGPGTRLTVT.

This CDR3 is CASRPVGLARETQYF. In nucleotides, the CDR3 is TGTGCCAGCAGACCCGTAGGACTAGCTAGAGAGACCCAGTACTTC. The chain combines TRBV6-2 or TRBV6-3 with TRBJ2-5, with TRBD2 matching over 8 bases. The germline V gene encodes CDR1 MNHEY and CDR2 SVGEGT. This CDR3 comprises 15 residues. The trim removed 6 bases at V and 4 bases at J, leaving 10 bases unmatched.

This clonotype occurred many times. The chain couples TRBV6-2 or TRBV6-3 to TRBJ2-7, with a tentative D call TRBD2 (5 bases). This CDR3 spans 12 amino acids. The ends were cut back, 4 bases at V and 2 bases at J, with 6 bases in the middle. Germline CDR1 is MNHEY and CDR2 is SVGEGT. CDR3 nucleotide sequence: TGTGCCAGCAGTTTACTAGCCTACGAGCAGTACTTC. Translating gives CASSLLAYEQYF.

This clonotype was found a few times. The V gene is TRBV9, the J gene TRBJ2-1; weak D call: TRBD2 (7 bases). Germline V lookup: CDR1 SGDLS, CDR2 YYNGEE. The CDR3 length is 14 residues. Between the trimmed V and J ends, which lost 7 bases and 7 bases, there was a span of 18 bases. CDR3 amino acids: CASGGGGIGNEQFF. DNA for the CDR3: TGTGCCAGCGGAGGGGGGGGAATCGGAAATGAGCAGTTCTTC.

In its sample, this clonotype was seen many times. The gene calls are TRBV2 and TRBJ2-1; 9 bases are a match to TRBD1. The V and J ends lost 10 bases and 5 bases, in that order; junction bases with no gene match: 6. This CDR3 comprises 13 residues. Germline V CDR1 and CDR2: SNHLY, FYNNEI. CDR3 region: CAKGQGSDNEQFF. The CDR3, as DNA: TGTGCCAAAGGACAGGGGTCCGACAATGAGCAGTTCTTC.

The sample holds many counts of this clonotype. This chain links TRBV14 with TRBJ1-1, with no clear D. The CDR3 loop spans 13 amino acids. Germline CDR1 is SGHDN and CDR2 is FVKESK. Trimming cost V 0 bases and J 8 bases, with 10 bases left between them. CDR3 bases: TGTGCCAGCAGCCAAGAGGTCGGTTCAGAAGCTTTCTTT. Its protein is CASSQEVGSEAFF. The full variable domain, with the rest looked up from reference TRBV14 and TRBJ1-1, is EAGVTQFPSHSVIEKGQTVTLRCDPISGHDNLYWYRRVMGKEIKFLLHFVKESKQDESGMPNNRFLAERTGGTYSTLKVQPAELEDSGVYFCASSQEVGSEAFFGQGTRLTVV.

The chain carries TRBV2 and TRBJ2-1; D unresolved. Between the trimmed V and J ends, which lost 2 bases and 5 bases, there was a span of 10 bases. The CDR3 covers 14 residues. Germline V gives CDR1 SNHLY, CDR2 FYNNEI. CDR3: CASSENRFDNEQFF. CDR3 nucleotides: TGTGCCAGCAGTGAAAATAGGTTTGACAATGAGCAGTTCTTC.

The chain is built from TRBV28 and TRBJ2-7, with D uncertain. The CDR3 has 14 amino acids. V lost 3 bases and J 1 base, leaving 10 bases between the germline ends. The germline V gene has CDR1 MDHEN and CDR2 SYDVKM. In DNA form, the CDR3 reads TGTGCCAGCAGTTTTGACCGGATTTCCTACGAGCAGTACTTC. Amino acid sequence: CASSFDRISYEQYF.

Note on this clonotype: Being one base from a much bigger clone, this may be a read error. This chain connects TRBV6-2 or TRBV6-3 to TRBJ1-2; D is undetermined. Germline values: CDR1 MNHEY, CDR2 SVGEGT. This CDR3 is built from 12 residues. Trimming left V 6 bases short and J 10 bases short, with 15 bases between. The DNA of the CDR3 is TGTGCCAGCAGGGGCCAGGATGAAGTCTACACCTTC. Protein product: CASRGQDEVYTF.

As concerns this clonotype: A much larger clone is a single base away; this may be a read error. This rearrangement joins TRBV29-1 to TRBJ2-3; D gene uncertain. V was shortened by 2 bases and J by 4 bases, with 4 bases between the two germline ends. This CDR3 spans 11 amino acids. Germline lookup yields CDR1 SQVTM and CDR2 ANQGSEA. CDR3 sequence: CSVEIADTQYF. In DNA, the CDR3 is TGCAGCGTTGAAATAGCAGATACGCAGTATTTT.

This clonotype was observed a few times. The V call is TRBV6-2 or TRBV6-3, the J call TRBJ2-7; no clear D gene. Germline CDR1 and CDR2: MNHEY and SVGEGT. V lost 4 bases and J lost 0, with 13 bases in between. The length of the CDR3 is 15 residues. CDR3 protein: CASSFPAGLSYEQYF. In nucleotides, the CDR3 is TGTGCCAGCAGTTTCCCAGCAGGCCTCTCCTACGAGCAGTACTTC.

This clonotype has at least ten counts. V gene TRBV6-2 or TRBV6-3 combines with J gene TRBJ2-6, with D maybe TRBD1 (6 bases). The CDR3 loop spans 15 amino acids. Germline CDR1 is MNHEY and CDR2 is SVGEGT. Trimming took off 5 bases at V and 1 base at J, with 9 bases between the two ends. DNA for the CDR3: TGTGCCAGCAGTCGCAGGGGTTCTGGGGCCAACGTCCTGACTTTC. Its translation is CASSRRGSGANVLTF.

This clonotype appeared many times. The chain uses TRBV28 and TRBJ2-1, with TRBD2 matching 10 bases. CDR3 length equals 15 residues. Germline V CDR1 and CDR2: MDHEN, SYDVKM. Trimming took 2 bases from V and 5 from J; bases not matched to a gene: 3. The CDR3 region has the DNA TGTGCCAGCAGTTTAGTGACTAGCGGGCACAATGAGCAGTTCTTC. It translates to CASSLVTSGHNEQFF.

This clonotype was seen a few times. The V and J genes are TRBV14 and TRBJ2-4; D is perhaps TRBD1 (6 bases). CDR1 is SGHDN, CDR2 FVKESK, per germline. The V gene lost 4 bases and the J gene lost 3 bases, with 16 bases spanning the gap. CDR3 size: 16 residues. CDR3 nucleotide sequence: TGTGCCAGCAGCCGACGTAATACAGGGTTCAAAAACATTCAGTACTTC. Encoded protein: CASSRRNTGFKNIQYF.

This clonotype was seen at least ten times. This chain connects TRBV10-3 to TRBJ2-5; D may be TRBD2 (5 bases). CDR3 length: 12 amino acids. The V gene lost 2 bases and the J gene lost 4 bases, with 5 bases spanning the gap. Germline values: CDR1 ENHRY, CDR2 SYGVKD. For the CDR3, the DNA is TGTGCCATCAGTGAGGCGGGAGAGACCCAGTACTTC. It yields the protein CAISEAGETQYF.

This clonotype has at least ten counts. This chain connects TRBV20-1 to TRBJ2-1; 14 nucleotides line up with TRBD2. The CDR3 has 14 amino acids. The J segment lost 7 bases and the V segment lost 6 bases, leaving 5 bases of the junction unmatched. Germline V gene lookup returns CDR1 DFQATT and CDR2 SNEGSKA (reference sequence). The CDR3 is CSAMTSGGANEQFF. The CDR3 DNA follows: TGCAGTGCCATGACTAGCGGGGGGGCAAATGAGCAGTTCTTC.

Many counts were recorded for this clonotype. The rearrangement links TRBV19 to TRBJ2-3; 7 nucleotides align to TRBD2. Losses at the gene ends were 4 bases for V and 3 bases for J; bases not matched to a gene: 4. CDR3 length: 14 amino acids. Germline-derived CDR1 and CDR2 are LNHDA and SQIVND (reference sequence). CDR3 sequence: CASSTGGGTDTQYF. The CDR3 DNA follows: TGTGCCAGTAGTACGGGCGGGGGAACAGATACGCAGTATTTT.